This T cell receptor (beta chain) came from a study of post-analysis software for immune sequencing data. Worth noting for this clonotype: Antigen unknown.

V was trimmed by 7 bases and J by 1 base, leaving 18 bases between them. This CDR3 is built from 15 residues. The germline V gene has CDR1 SGHRS and CDR2 YFSETQ. Study-level points and caveats: Higher frequency in patients than in controls was seen for several TRBV segments, with TRBV5-6, TRBV5-1 and TRBV20-1 among them.

Researchers reported that TCR beta cDNA libraries carried unique molecular identifiers. TCRdb passed the PCR reads through MiXCR, listing each CDR3 protein once. Among about half a million distinct CDR3 sequences, around 36% were seen once, and the ten largest hold approximately 6%. The rearrangement uses TRBV5-1 and TRBJ2-7; D is possibly TRBD1 or TRBD2 (5 bases each). The sample comprised blood. The source is a girl aged 2-17 years with multiple sclerosis. The CDR3 region has the DNA TGCGCCAGCCGGATGGGGCAGACTATGTCCTACGAGCAGTACTTC. It encodes CASRMGQTMSYEQYF.